The rows below give T cell receptor beta chains drawn from one sample of a study of Ad26.COV2.S vaccination and SARS-CoV-2 variants. Measured with immunoSEQ multiplex PCR; TCRdb has only the in-frame clones, and not every one. Among about 220,000 clones listed, 88% were seen once. Material: peripheral blood, obtained in a trial of Ad26.COV2.S vaccine versus placebo. These receptors all come from a person aged 18 to 65 who received the Ad26.COV2.S COVID-19 vaccine or a placebo. The CDR3 runs from the conserved cysteine through the conserved F or W. The D gene is left open where the match is weak. Rows may omit the clone size; those that give it use once, few, many or a size class.

j_call: TRBJ2-1; clone_size: few; d_call: TRBD2; v_call: TRBV28; cdr3_nt: TGTGCCAGCAGACCGTCGGCGGGGGGGCCTAAGAATGAGCAGTTCTTC; cdr3_aa: CASRPSAGGPKNEQFF
j_call: TRBJ1-6; clone_size: .; d_call: .; v_call: TRBV4-1; cdr3_nt: TGCGCCAGCAGCCAAGAAGGCAGATCAAGCTCCTATAATTCACCCCTCCACTTT; cdr3_aa: CASSQEGRSSSYNSPLHF
j_call: TRBJ1-4; clone_size: .; d_call: .; v_call: TRBV24-1; cdr3_nt: TGTGCCACCAGTGATCCCCAGGAACCTAGTGAAAAACTGTTTTTT; cdr3_aa: CATSDPQEPSEKLFF
j_call: TRBJ2-7; clone_size: .; d_call: TRBD1; v_call: TRBV7-2; cdr3_nt: TGTGCCAGCAGCCCGCGGACAGGGGGAGCCGCCTACGAGCAGTACTTC; cdr3_aa: CASSPRTGGAAYEQYF
j_call: TRBJ2-3; clone_size: .; d_call: TRBD1; v_call: TRBV5-5; cdr3_nt: TGTGCCAGCAGCAGGGGACAGGGAAGCACAGATACGCAGTATTTT; cdr3_aa: CASSRGQGSTDTQYF
j_call: TRBJ1-1; clone_size: .; d_call: .; v_call: TRBV28; cdr3_nt: TGTGCCAGCAAAACCCTGGGGTATGCGGACACTGAAGCTTTCTTT; cdr3_aa: CASKTLGYADTEAFF
j_call: TRBJ2-1; clone_size: .; d_call: TRBD1; v_call: TRBV9; cdr3_nt: TGTGCCAGCAGCGGGGCAGGGGGAGACAATGAGCAGTTCTTC; cdr3_aa: CASSGAGGDNEQFF
j_call: TRBJ1-2; clone_size: .; d_call: .; v_call: TRBV6-5; cdr3_nt: TGTGCCAGCATCTCCGGCCTCTATGGCTACACCTTC; cdr3_aa: CASISGLYGYTF
j_call: TRBJ2-2; clone_size: .; d_call: .; v_call: TRBV9; cdr3_nt: TGTGCCAGCAGCGCCAGGGACACATACCTCACCGGGGAGCTGTTTTTT; cdr3_aa: CASSARDTYLTGELFF
j_call: TRBJ2-7; clone_size: .; d_call: .; v_call: TRBV27; cdr3_nt: TGTGCCAGCAGTTTGACACCTTCCTACGAGCAGTACTTC; cdr3_aa: CASSLTPSYEQYF
j_call: TRBJ2-3; clone_size: .; d_call: .; v_call: TRBV28; cdr3_nt: TGTGCCAGCAGTTTCCCCTCCACAGTAGTTGGCACAGATACGCAGTATTTT; cdr3_aa: CASSFPSTVVGTDTQYF
j_call: TRBJ1-1; clone_size: .; d_call: .; v_call: TRBV5-1; cdr3_nt: TGCGCCAGCAGCAAGGCCCAGTTCCCGGCTGAAGCTTTCTTT; cdr3_aa: CASSKAQFPAEAFF
j_call: TRBJ2-2; clone_size: .; d_call: .; v_call: TRBV11-3; cdr3_nt: TGTGCCAGCAGCCCGAGAGGCGGAGCCGGGGAGCTGTTTTTT; cdr3_aa: CASSPRGGAGELFF
j_call: TRBJ1-5; clone_size: .; d_call: .; v_call: TRBV3-1/TRBV3-2; cdr3_nt: TGTGCCAGCAGCCAGAGCAGGGGACATCAGCCCCAGCATTTT; cdr3_aa: CASSQSRGHQPQHF
j_call: TRBJ2-3; clone_size: .; d_call: TRBD1; v_call: TRBV7-9; cdr3_nt: TGTGCCAGCAGCTCAGTGTTAGACAGGGGATACACAGATACGCAGTATTTT; cdr3_aa: CASSSVLDRGYTDTQYF
j_call: TRBJ1-5; clone_size: .; d_call: .; v_call: TRBV6-5; cdr3_nt: TGTGCCAGCGCGCAGCGCGGGCAGCCCCAGCATTTT; cdr3_aa: CASAQRGQPQHF
j_call: TRBJ1-2; clone_size: few; d_call: .; v_call: TRBV2; cdr3_nt: TGTGCCAGCAGTGACGGCGGAATTAACTATGGCTACACCTTC; cdr3_aa: CASSDGGINYGYTF
j_call: TRBJ2-5; clone_size: .; d_call: .; v_call: TRBV15; cdr3_nt: TGTGCCACCAGCAATTTCAACTGGGAGACCCAGTACTTC; cdr3_aa: CATSNFNWETQYF
j_call: TRBJ2-1; clone_size: few; d_call: .; v_call: TRBV5-1; cdr3_nt: TGCGCCAGCAGCCGTCTGCCGGGCGGTCACAATGAGCAGTTCTTC; cdr3_aa: CASSRLPGGHNEQFF
j_call: TRBJ2-4; clone_size: .; d_call: .; v_call: TRBV5-4; cdr3_nt: TGTGCCAGCAGCTTGGAGAGCGGGAACATTCAGTACTTC; cdr3_aa: CASSLESGNIQYF
j_call: TRBJ1-2; clone_size: .; d_call: .; v_call: TRBV6-5; cdr3_nt: TGTGCCACGGGGGCGCGAAACTATGGCTACACCTTC; cdr3_aa: CATGARNYGYTF
j_call: TRBJ2-7; clone_size: once; d_call: TRBD1; v_call: TRBV7-6; cdr3_nt: TGTGCCAGCAGCCCACTGGGACAGACCTACGAGCAGTACTTC; cdr3_aa: CASSPLGQTYEQYF
j_call: TRBJ2-5; clone_size: .; d_call: .; v_call: TRBV24-1; cdr3_nt: TGTGCCACCAGTGATCCAGGGGTAGAGACCCAGTACTTC; cdr3_aa: CATSDPGVETQYF
j_call: TRBJ1-2; clone_size: .; d_call: .; v_call: TRBV19; cdr3_nt: TGTGCCAGTAGTCCTTACCGGGATCCCAACTATGGCTACACCTTC; cdr3_aa: CASSPYRDPNYGYTF
j_call: TRBJ2-5; clone_size: few; d_call: .; v_call: TRBV6-5; cdr3_nt: TGTGCCAGCAGACACAGGTTTTCTGGGGAGACCCAGTACTTC; cdr3_aa: CASRHRFSGETQYF
j_call: TRBJ2-1; clone_size: .; d_call: TRBD2; v_call: TRBV3-1/TRBV3-2; cdr3_nt: TGTGCCAGCAAACCACTAGCGGGAGAATACCCCTCGGGTGAGCAGTTCTTC; cdr3_aa: CASKPLAGEYPSGEQFF
j_call: TRBJ2-7; clone_size: .; d_call: TRBD1; v_call: TRBV7-3; cdr3_nt: TGTGCCAGCAGCTTCGGACAGGGGCAGTCCTACGAGCAGTACTTC; cdr3_aa: CASSFGQGQSYEQYF
j_call: TRBJ1-2; clone_size: .; d_call: .; v_call: TRBV5-4; cdr3_nt: TGTGCCAGCAGCATCGGACGGGATGGCTACACCTTC; cdr3_aa: CASSIGRDGYTF
j_call: TRBJ2-5; clone_size: once; d_call: .; v_call: TRBV5-1; cdr3_nt: TGCGCCAGCAGCTTGGTCGGGGCGAGTGGAGAGACCCAGTACTTC; cdr3_aa: CASSLVGASGETQYF
j_call: TRBJ2-7; clone_size: .; d_call: .; v_call: TRBV12-3/TRBV12-4; cdr3_nt: TGTGCCAGCAGAGGGACCTCGTACGAGCAGTACTTC; cdr3_aa: CASRGTSYEQYF
j_call: TRBJ2-1; clone_size: many; d_call: TRBD2; v_call: TRBV30; cdr3_nt: TGTGCCATCGGACTAGCGGGGGGGCCGGGCTCCTACAATGAGCAGTTCTTC; cdr3_aa: CAIGLAGGPGSYNEQFF
j_call: TRBJ2-3; clone_size: .; d_call: .; v_call: TRBV6-5; cdr3_nt: TGTGCCAGCAGTTCCCTACGCACAGATACGCAGTATTTT; cdr3_aa: CASSSLRTDTQYF
j_call: TRBJ1-5; clone_size: once; d_call: .; v_call: TRBV21-1; cdr3_nt: .; cdr3_aa: CASSKVWGLGNQPQHF
j_call: TRBJ1-1; clone_size: .; d_call: TRBD1; v_call: TRBV19; cdr3_nt: TGTGCCAGTAGTAAGGGGGCCGCCGTAGGAGACACTGAAGCTTTCTTT; cdr3_aa: CASSKGAAVGDTEAFF
j_call: TRBJ1-2; clone_size: .; d_call: TRBD1; v_call: TRBV11-3; cdr3_nt: TGTGCCAGCAGCGGATCCACAGGGGGCAAGGGCTATGGCTACACCTTC; cdr3_aa: CASSGSTGGKGYGYTF
j_call: TRBJ2-7; clone_size: .; d_call: TRBD1; v_call: TRBV30; cdr3_nt: TGTGCCTGGAGTGTTGGACAGGGGCTGGACGAGCAGTACTTC; cdr3_aa: CAWSVGQGLDEQYF
j_call: TRBJ2-5; clone_size: .; d_call: .; v_call: TRBV10-3; cdr3_nt: TGTGCCATCAGCGACGTGGCAGGAGAAGAGACCCAGTACTTC; cdr3_aa: CAISDVAGEETQYF
j_call: TRBJ1-3; clone_size: .; d_call: .; v_call: TRBV30; cdr3_nt: TGTGCCTGGAGGGCCCCCGGGGGAAACACCATATATTTT; cdr3_aa: CAWRAPGGNTIYF
j_call: TRBJ1-6; clone_size: .; d_call: .; v_call: TRBV18; cdr3_nt: TGTGCCAGCACGGACAAGGCGGGTAACTCCTATAATTCACCCCTCCACTTT; cdr3_aa: CASTDKAGNSYNSPLHF
j_call: TRBJ1-5; clone_size: once; d_call: TRBD1; v_call: TRBV12-3/TRBV12-4; cdr3_nt: TGTGCCAGCAGGGGACAGGGAGATCAGCCCCAGCATTTT; cdr3_aa: CASRGQGDQPQHF
j_call: TRBJ2-2; clone_size: .; d_call: .; v_call: TRBV19; cdr3_nt: TGTGCCAGTACCCCGGAGGTCTCGCCCGGGGAGCTGTTTTTT; cdr3_aa: CASTPEVSPGELFF
j_call: TRBJ1-3; clone_size: .; d_call: .; v_call: TRBV6-6; cdr3_nt: TGTGCCAGCAGTCCGTCTGGAAACACCATATATTTT; cdr3_aa: CASSPSGNTIYF
j_call: TRBJ2-5; clone_size: .; d_call: .; v_call: TRBV11-2; cdr3_nt: TGTGCCAGCAGCTCCGGACCCGCCTACCAAGAGACCCAGTACTTC; cdr3_aa: CASSSGPAYQETQYF
j_call: TRBJ2-4; clone_size: .; d_call: .; v_call: TRBV6-6; cdr3_nt: TGTGCCAGCACCCCCCCCACCAAAAACATTCAGTACTTC; cdr3_aa: CASTPPTKNIQYF
j_call: TRBJ1-2; clone_size: .; d_call: .; v_call: TRBV9; cdr3_nt: TGTGCCAGCAGCGACCTGGGGAATGGCTACACCTTC; cdr3_aa: CASSDLGNGYTF
j_call: TRBJ2-7; clone_size: .; d_call: .; v_call: TRBV27; cdr3_nt: TGTGCCAGCAGTTTCTTCGGGCGCGAGCAGTACTTC; cdr3_aa: CASSFFGREQYF
j_call: TRBJ2-4; clone_size: .; d_call: TRBD1; v_call: TRBV13; cdr3_nt: TGTGCCAGCAGCACAATGACAGGGAACCAAAACATTCAGTACTTC; cdr3_aa: CASSTMTGNQNIQYF
j_call: TRBJ1-1; clone_size: .; d_call: .; v_call: TRBV27; cdr3_nt: TGTGCCAGCAGCCGAAACACCAGGGCGGACACTGAAGCTTTCTTT; cdr3_aa: CASSRNTRADTEAFF
j_call: TRBJ2-7; clone_size: .; d_call: TRBD1; v_call: TRBV6-2/TRBV6-3; cdr3_nt: TGTGCCAGCAGCTGGGACAGCTTTTCCTCCTACGAGCAGTACTTC; cdr3_aa: CASSWDSFSSYEQYF
j_call: TRBJ2-3; clone_size: .; d_call: .; v_call: TRBV11-2; cdr3_nt: TGTGCCAGCAGTCCCGGGGCAGATACGCAGTATTTT; cdr3_aa: CASSPGADTQYF